A single TCR beta chain is shown here with its context. The antigen is not known. The second PCR ran roughly 7 to 12 cycles with a sample-barcoded 5' primer and J-beta primers. A template-switch adaptor containing 12 random nucleotides labeled each cDNA molecule. MiXCR was run by TCRdb on the 5' RACE reads, yielding one entry per CDR3 protein. The sample records about 640,000 distinct CDR3 sequences, approximately 59% being singletons. The sample comes from a study of blood T cells in healthy people across ages. Study-level points and caveats: Naive CD4+ cells and diversity were both higher in long-lived donors than in aged donors.

The germline CDR1 and CDR2 sequences are MDHEN and SYDVKM. The junction had 12 bases not matched to a gene; V was cut back by 6 bases and J by 11 bases. The CDR3 consists of 13 residues. This chain uses TRBV28 with TRBJ2-5; 7 bases map to TRBD1. Sequenced input: blood. This clonotype was obtained from a man between 60 and 75 years old in good health. CDR3 loop: CASRWDSTTWQYF. The CDR3 DNA reads TGTGCCAGCAGATGGGACAGTACTACGTGGCAGTACTTC. Combining the CDR3 with reference TRBV28 and TRBJ2-5 gives the whole variable domain DVKVTQSSRYLVKRTGEKVFLECVQDMDHENMFWYRQDPGLGLRLIYFSYDVKMKEKGDIPEGYSVSREKKERFSLILESASTNQTSMYLCASRWDSTTWQYFGPGTRLLVL.